This TCR beta chain was documented in a study of CD8 T cells in Susac syndrome (dated by TCRdb to the late 2010s). A note on the overall study: Whether CD8+ T cell activation and differentiation in Susac syndrome was antigen driven was tested using repertoire sequencing. CD8+ T cell repertoire clonality was compared between 12 healthy donors, approximately 14 Susac syndrome patients and 15 multiple sclerosis patients. On the study overall, not on this receptor specifically: The number of individuals in the TCR sequencing and HLA analysis was recognized as being relatively small.

Peripheral blood CD8+ and CD4+ T cells from healthy donors, Susac syndrome patients and multiple sclerosis patients were profiled by high-throughput TCR beta sequencing. The multiple sclerosis controls were treatment-naive patients who had stable or active relapsing-remitting disease and met the revised McDonald criteria. CD8+ TEMRA cells were enriched by FACS, while bulk CD8+ and CD4+ T cells were purified by magnetic negative isolation. Blood was collected in EDTA tubes and processed within 24 hours, with PBMCs isolated through density gradient centrifugation. PBMCs destined for TCR sequencing were cryopreserved in liquid nitrogen and later thawed in a 37 °C water bath. The sorted or isolated CD4+, CD8+ and CD8+ TEMRA cells reached a purity of at least 90%. The germline V gene (reference sequence) specifies SEHNR as CDR1 and FQNEAQ as CDR2. V and J are truncated by 4 bases and 8 bases respectively, leaving an intervening sequence of 21 bases. Counted from cysteine to phenylalanine, this CDR3 has 17 amino acids. CDR3 DNA is the only sequence kept; it has 51 bases, read in frame from the first base.

RNA was extracted using the RNeasy kit, and roughly 0.5 to 1 ug of the RNA was reverse transcribed with random hexamers. TCR beta CDR3 regions were amplified with the immunoSEQ multiplex PCR assay covering 54 Vbeta and 13 Jbeta segments. Bias from PCR amplification was corrected by using a synthetic template baseline for primer optimization and for computational correction. The paper's processing steps were these. Reads were annotated to V, D and J genes per IMGT and analyzed with immunoSEQ Analyzer, keeping only productive sequences. To calculate clonality, Shannon entropy was normalized by log2 of the number of productive unique sequences and then subtracted from one. For each patient and control, public and private clones were evaluated within the 100 most prevalent clones. Clones were defined as Susac-specific when absent from the healthy and MS cohorts, from approximately 1,100 published viral clones and from other ImmuneACCESS disease sequences. Using fastp at Q25 and MiXCR, TCRdb reprocessed the public reads and kept productive beta chains. Every entry covers one CDR3 protein and lists the most common genes and DNA from its rows. The V and J calls shown here were made by TCRdb, not taken from the authors' results. The sample table shows around 220,000 distinct CDR3 sequences, and 80% to 95% are seen once. Approximately 0.13% of the sample is held by the ten biggest clonotypes.

With regard to this clonotype: Its antigen is still unknown. There are no base qualities to consult, and no much larger clone falls within one base.

The sample was CD8+ T cells from PBMCs. The receptor chain draws on TRBV7-9 and TRBJ1-6; no D gene is confidently identified. The source is a human donor with multiple sclerosis. The encoded CDR3 is CASSSVVTDPGDSPLHF. Here is the DNA: TGTGCCAGCAGCTCAGTCGTCACGGACCCCGGGGATTCACCCCTCCACTTT.